The next 30 T cell receptor beta chains were all read from a single sample in a study of blood T cells in healthy people across ages. Next came a second PCR, run for roughly 7 to 12 cycles, which used a sample-barcoded 5' primer along with a J-beta primer mix. One entry per CDR3 protein results from TCRdb running MiXCR on the 5' RACE reads. The sample records 1.5 million to 2 million distinct CDR3 sequences, under 30% being singletons. Material for sequencing was blood. The receptors here all came from a woman younger than 45 in good health.

This clonotype was seen only a few times. The V gene is TRBV6-1, the J gene TRBJ1-2; D is unclear. The ends were cut back, 2 bases at V and 1 base at J, with 11 bases in the middle. Germline lookup yields CDR1 MNHNS and CDR2 SASEGT. The CDR3 runs 15 residues. In DNA, the CDR3 is TGTGCCAGCAGTGAAAATATAGGGCGTAACTATGGCTACACCTTC. This encodes CASSENIGRNYGYTF.

This clonotype was picked up many times. V is TRBV20-1 and J is TRBJ2-7, with 11 nucleotides matching TRBD2. The V gene end was trimmed by 5 bases and the J gene end by 2 bases; junction bases not matched to a gene: 8. The germline V gene encodes CDR1 DFQATT and CDR2 SNEGSKA (reference sequence). The CDR3 is 15 amino acids. In nucleotides, the CDR3 is TGCAGTGCTGGGGATCGACTAGCGGGACCCTACGAGCAGTACTTC. It specifies CSAGDRLAGPYEQYF.

The sample holds a few counts of this clonotype. CDR3 coding DNA: TGCGCCAGCGGTGGGACAGGCCATCAGCCCCAGCATTTT. This codes for CASGGTGHQPQHF. This chain joins TRBV10-2 and TRBJ1-5; TRBD1 matches at 8 bases. This CDR3 is built from 13 residues. The junction had 5 bases not matched to a gene; V was cut back by 8 bases and J by 5 bases. CDR1 and CDR2 from the germline V gene are WSHSY and SAAADI.

V and J are TRBV29-1 and TRBJ1-2; D is perhaps TRBD1 (5 bases). The germline CDR1 and CDR2 sequences are SQVTM and ANQGSEA. V dropped 4 bases and J dropped 3 bases, with 18 bases sitting between them. The CDR3 runs 15 residues. The CDR3 spells CSVVGNLGLDYGYTF. Here the CDR3 DNA reads TGCAGCGTTGTCGGAAATCTGGGGCTGGACTATGGCTACACCTTC.

This chain links TRBV3-1 with TRBJ1-4; D possibly corresponds to TRBD1 (5 bases). The CDR3 runs to 13 residues. V lost 4 bases to trimming and J lost 5 bases, with 8 bases between them. CDR1 and CDR2 (germline): LGHDT, YNNKEL (reference sequence). CDR3 in amino acids: CASSLKGNEKLFF. CDR3 in DNA: TGTGCCAGCAGCCTAAAGGGGAATGAAAAACTGTTTTTT.

This clonotype was observed at least ten times. This rearrangement joins TRBV4-3 to TRBJ2-5, with a tentative D call TRBD2 (6 bases). Germline V gives CDR1 LGHNA, CDR2 YSLEER. The ends were cut back, 0 bases at V and 5 bases at J, with 10 bases in the middle. The CDR3 consists of 14 residues. Here the CDR3 reads CASSQDEGRETQYF. The DNA of the CDR3 is TGCGCCAGCAGCCAAGATGAAGGGAGGGAGACCCAGTACTTC.

This clonotype was seen ten or more times. This chain links TRBV12-3 or TRBV12-4 with TRBJ2-1; TRBD1 agrees at 9 bases. The J segment lost 14 bases and the V segment lost 2 bases, leaving 7 bases of the junction unmatched. This CDR3 has 13 residues. CDR3 nucleotides: TGTGCCAGCAGTTTAACCGGGACAGGGCGTGAGTTCTTC. Encoded protein: CASSLTGTGREFF.

This chain links TRBV4-3 with TRBJ2-1; TRBD2 aligns across 9 bases. Germline V gene sequence: CDR1 LGHNA, CDR2 YSLEER. This CDR3 comprises 16 residues. Germline trimming cut 4 bases from V and 5 bases from J; bases unmatched to any gene: 9. CDR3 protein: CASSLRPSGENNEQFF. In DNA, the CDR3 is TGCGCCAGCAGCCTACGCCCTAGCGGGGAGAACAATGAGCAGTTCTTC.

This clonotype was counted only a few times. CDR3 loop: CASSPEATGTEQYF. The CDR3 DNA follows: TGTGCCAGCAGTCCCGAGGCAACAGGGACCGAGCAGTACTTC. This chain uses TRBV6-4 with TRBJ2-5, with a weak D call TRBD1 (6 bases). The closer fit of TRBJ2-7 to the DNA end suggests the J call may be wrong. The CDR3 covers 14 residues. The germline V gene has CDR1 MRHNA and CDR2 SNTAGT.

The V gene is TRBV4-1, the J gene TRBJ1-5; D not resolved. Trimming took 1 base from V and 9 from J, leaving 13 bases between them. The CDR3 is made up of 14 amino acids. In germline, CDR1 is MGHRA, CDR2 YSYEKL. CDR3 sequence reads: CASSQVGSLGPQHF. Written as DNA, the CDR3 is TGCGCCAGCAGCCAAGTCGGCAGCCTGGGGCCCCAGCATTTT.

This chain uses TRBV2 with TRBJ1-5; TRBD1 matches 9 bases. Germline trimming cut 6 bases from V and 5 bases from J; bases unmatched to any gene: 5. There are 14 residues in the CDR3. The germline V gene encodes CDR1 SNHLY and CDR2 FYNNEI. The CDR3 reads CASSAWTGDQPQHF. CDR3 DNA: TGTGCCAGCAGCGCTTGGACAGGGGATCAGCCCCAGCATTTT.

The chain recombines TRBV27 with TRBJ2-7; a possible D gene is TRBD1 (5 bases). V lost 7 bases to trimming and J lost 4 bases, with 17 bases between them. The CDR3 covers 14 residues. CDR1 and CDR2 (germline): MNHEY, SMNVEV (reference sequence). The DNA of the CDR3 is TGTGCCAGCACTTACCCGCAGGGCGAATACGAGCAGTACTTC. It specifies CASTYPQGEYEQYF.

This clonotype has at least ten counts. This chain connects TRBV25-1 to TRBJ2-4; a weak D match, TRBD1 (5 bases). The CDR3 extends over 14 amino acids. Germline assignment: CDR1 MGHDK and CDR2 SYGVNS. Trimming removed 10 bases from V and 1 base from J, with 14 bases in between. The CDR3 is CATPPGHAKNIQYF. CDR3 nucleotides: TGTGCCACCCCCCCTGGACATGCCAAAAACATTCAGTACTTC.

This clonotype appeared many times. V gene TRBV7-9 combines with J gene TRBJ2-1, with no clear D. V was pared by 6 bases and J by 4 bases, with 16 bases between. The V gene's germline CDR1 is SEHNR and CDR2 FQNEAQ (reference sequence). The CDR3 covers 15 residues. This chain's CDR3 is CASRSTDGTYNEQFF. The CDR3 DNA reads as TGTGCCAGCAGATCTACCGACGGAACGTACAATGAGCAGTTCTTC.

The chain links TRBV3-1 to TRBJ1-1, with D unclear. The CDR3 loop spans 14 amino acids. Germline V CDR1 and CDR2: LGHDT, YNNKEL (reference sequence). Trimming removed 1 base from V and 2 bases from J, with 8 bases in between. The CDR3 nucleotides read TGTGCCAGCAGCCAAGTGGCCGCTAACACTGAAGCTTTCTTT. Its translation is CASSQVAANTEAFF.

The gene calls are TRBV19 and TRBJ2-3; the D is unclear. The V gene lost 6 bases and the J gene lost 1 base, with 8 bases spanning the gap. Germline lookup yields CDR1 LNHDA and CDR2 SQIVND (reference sequence). This CDR3 contains 13 residues. This chain's CDR3 is CASRVPRTDTQYF. CDR3 DNA sequence: TGTGCCAGTAGGGTACCGCGCACAGATACGCAGTATTTT.

The chain carries TRBV5-1 and TRBJ2-5; perhaps TRBD2 as D (7 bases). CDR3 length equals 16 residues. Germline V gene lookup returns CDR1 SGHRS and CDR2 YFSETQ. The germline V and J ends were trimmed by 5 bases and 0 bases, with 17 bases remaining between them. This CDR3 is CASSLGAGAYQETQYF. Written as DNA, the CDR3 is TGCGCCAGCAGTCTTGGGGCGGGGGCGTACCAAGAGACCCAGTACTTC.

The sample holds a few counts of this clonotype. The chain links TRBV2 to TRBJ1-5; D is unclear. Germline V gives CDR1 SNHLY, CDR2 FYNNEI. This CDR3 is 12 amino acids long. Trimming removed 5 bases from V and 7 bases from J, with 9 bases in between. CDR3 DNA sequence: TGTGCCAGCAGTAGCCTGAGGCAGCCCCAGCATTTT. Translated: CASSSLRQPQHF.

V gene TRBV12-3 or TRBV12-4 combines with J gene TRBJ2-1, with TRBD2 matching 9 bases. The CDR3 totals 15 residues. Trimming took 5 bases from V and 7 from J; bases not matched to a gene: 9. CDR3 in DNA: TGTGCCAGCAGTCCCTCGTGGCTAGCGGGAAATGAGCAGTTCTTC. This translates into CASSPSWLAGNEQFF.

In its sample, this clonotype was seen a few times. V is TRBV10-3 and J is TRBJ2-3; a weak D match, TRBD2 (5 bases). This CDR3 is 13 amino acids long. V lost 8 bases to trimming and J lost 2 bases, with 11 bases between them. Germline values: CDR1 ENHRY, CDR2 SYGVKD. The CDR3 loop is CAIREAVTDTQYF. The CDR3 region has the DNA TGTGCCATCCGGGAAGCAGTCACAGATACGCAGTATTTT.

V is TRBV18 and J is TRBJ2-5; TRBD2 is a possible D gene (6 bases). The CDR3 contains 16 residues. Per the germline V gene, CDR1 is KGHSH and CDR2 is LQKENI. The ends were cut back, 3 bases at V and 0 bases at J, with 14 bases in the middle. This CDR3 reads CASSPRDGPHQETQYF. The CDR3 DNA is TGTGCCAGCTCACCGCGGGACGGCCCCCACCAAGAGACCCAGTACTTC.

This clonotype was counted between two and nine times. The chain joins TRBV10-3 to TRBJ2-7; TRBD1 agrees at 9 bases. There are 15 residues in the CDR3. V trimming: 0 bases; J trimming: 3 bases; junction bases outside the gene matches: 3. CDR1 and CDR2 from the germline V gene are ENHRY and SYGVKD. The CDR3 DNA sequence: TGTGCCATCAGTGAGTCGGGGACAGGGATCTACGAGCAGTACTTC. Its translation is CAISESGTGIYEQYF.

This clonotype was recorded a few times. The gene calls are TRBV25-1 and TRBJ1-2, with TRBD1 matching 9 bases. V lost 3 bases and J lost 4; bases outside the gene matches: 6. Per the germline V gene, CDR1 is MGHDK and CDR2 is SYGVNS. The CDR3 length is 15 residues. The CDR3 loop reads CASSDTTGGLYGYTF. The CDR3 nucleotides read TGTGCCAGCAGTGATACGACAGGGGGGCTCTATGGCTACACCTTC.

The V gene is TRBV15, the J gene TRBJ2-7, with a weak D call TRBD2 (5 bases). The CDR3 sequence is 15 residues long. Trimming pared 0 bases from V and 6 bases from J, leaving 15 bases between. Per germline, CDR1 LNHNV and CDR2 YYDKDF (reference sequence). DNA for the CDR3: TGTGCCACCAGCAGAGATCGAGGACTCCGGAGCGAGCAGTACTTC. This gives the protein CATSRDRGLRSEQYF. The full variable domain, rest sourced from reference TRBV15 and TRBJ2-7, is DAMVIQNPRYQVTQFGKPVTLSCSQTLNHNVMYWYQQKSSQAPKLLFHYYDKDFNNEADTPDNFQSRRPNTSFCFLDIRSPGLGDTAMYLCATSRDRGLRSEQYFGPGTRLTVT.

On this clonotype itself: Germline is not matched at one junction end, which may reflect a read error. J is TRBJ1-4 and V is TRBV20-1; unclear D gene. Per the germline V gene, CDR1 is DFQATT and CDR2 is SNEGSKA (reference sequence). The CDR3 totals 14 residues. The CDR3 loop reads CSASSVATNEKRFF. CDR3 DNA sequence: TGCAGTGCTAGTAGCGTAGCAACTAATGAAAAACGGTTTTTT.

This clonotype was detected ten times or more. The chain couples TRBV28 to TRBJ2-7, with D unresolved. The V end lost 2 bases, the J end lost 3 bases, and 8 bases lay between the germline ends. Germline V gene data show CDR1 as MDHEN and CDR2 as SYDVKM. There are 13 residues in the CDR3. The CDR3 region has the DNA TGTGCCAGCAGTTTACGGCTGATCTACGAGCAGTACTTC. The encoded protein is CASSLRLIYEQYF.

In this sample, this clonotype turned up many times. This sequence joins TRBV20-1 and TRBJ2-3; weak D call: TRBD2 (5 bases). Germline loops: CDR1 DFQATT, CDR2 SNEGSKA (reference sequence). V gave up 4 bases and J gave up 0 bases, with 17 bases separating them. The CDR3 sequence is 16 residues long. CDR3 sequence reads: CSANAVQRTSTDTQYF. The CDR3 nucleotides read TGCAGTGCTAATGCGGTTCAGCGGACTAGCACAGATACGCAGTATTTT.

This clonotype is a singleton in its sample. The rearrangement links TRBV28 to TRBJ2-1, with a tentative D call TRBD1 (5 bases). The V end was cut by 7 bases, the J end by 0 bases, with 16 bases between. The CDR3 is made up of 16 amino acids. Germline V gives CDR1 MDHEN, CDR2 SYDVKM. The CDR3 here is CASTDPSGRSYNEQFF. Written as DNA, the CDR3 is TGTGCCAGCACTGACCCATCAGGGCGCTCCTACAATGAGCAGTTCTTC.

The rearrangement uses TRBV5-5 and TRBJ2-1; TRBD1 matches at 9 bases. J was trimmed by 2 bases and V by 3 bases; bases with no gene match: 3. The CDR3 contains 15 residues. CDR1 is SGHKS, CDR2 YYEKEE, per germline (reference sequence). CDR3 sequence (DNA): TGTGCCAGCAGCTCACAGGGGGCACCCTACAATGAGCAGTTCTTC. Amino acids: CASSSQGAPYNEQFF.

There are a few counts of this clonotype. The chain employs TRBV5-1 and TRBJ2-3; D is possibly TRBD2 (6 bases). Trimming took 0 bases from V and 4 from J, leaving 24 bases between them. Germline CDR1 reads SGHRS; CDR2 reads YFSETQ. The CDR3 spans 19 residues. This chain's CDR3 is CASSLAISSYGWEADTQYF. For the CDR3, the DNA is TGCGCCAGCAGCTTGGCAATTAGCAGTTACGGGTGGGAGGCAGATACGCAGTATTTT. Looking up the rest from reference TRBV5-1 and TRBJ2-3 gives the full variable domain: KAGVTQTPRYLIKTRGQQVTLSCSPISGHRSVSWYQQTPGQGLQFLFEYFSETQRNKGNFPGRFSGRQFSNSRSEMNVSTLELGDSALYLCASSLAISSYGWEADTQYFGPGTRLTVL.